These T cell receptor beta chains were read from a single sample in a study of CXCR3-negative and CXCR3-positive naive CD8 T cells. From the 5' RACE reads, TCRdb lists one entry per CDR3 protein and no DNA. With fewer than 60,000 distinct CDR3 sequences in the sample, the ten largest clones hold 20% to 25%. The source material was memory CD8+ T cells from blood. Receptors were obtained from a human donor in good health. Some clones in this sample may be carry-over from other donors' samples. CDR3s include the opening cysteine and the closing phenylalanine or tryptophan. Fields, in order: V gene, J gene, CDR3 protein.

>TRBV29-1|TRBJ2-3
CSVEAADGTSTDTQYF
>TRBV7-8|TRBJ2-1
CASTKTNEQFF
>TRBV4-2|TRBJ2-3
CASSQLTSGGTDTQYF
>TRBV28|TRBJ2-3
CASSPTTRVGTDTQYF
>TRBV7-9|TRBJ1-1
CASSLSRTGEAFF
>TRBV6-2/TRBV6-3|TRBJ2-3
CASSHLPDSTDTQYF
>TRBV14|TRBJ2-1
CASSAGWGRLFGEQFF
>TRBV12-3/TRBV12-4|TRBJ2-7
CASSPTRTDYEQYF
>TRBV20-1|TRBJ2-2
CSARDGLSDTGELFF
>TRBV9|TRBJ2-1
CASSDSLDQGTYNEQFF
>TRBV29-1|TRBJ2-2
CSVEVTGDTGELFF
>TRBV15|TRBJ1-1
CATSKPDRNTEAFF
>TRBV5-1|TRBJ1-5
CASSLDWGGQPQHF
>TRBV29-1|TRBJ2-1
CSDTGRSYNEQFF
>TRBV6-6|TRBJ2-3
CASYYGGSTDTQYF
>TRBV7-8|TRBJ2-3
CASSSLSNTDTQYF
>TRBV20-1|TRBJ2-1
CSTGRRENEQFF
>TRBV9|TRBJ2-2
CASSVGLTGAASNTGELFF
>TRBV27|TRBJ2-5
CASSLTVNSISDETKYF
>TRBV29-1|TRBJ2-7
CSVEYRGGMESYEQYF
>TRBV3-1|TRBJ2-7
CASSPAAITYEQYF
>TRBV28|TRBJ2-5
CASSSHTETQYF
>TRBV13|TRBJ1-2
CASRTAYGYTF
>TRBV7-9|TRBJ1-2
CASSLGTGGYGYTF